The rows below give T cell receptor beta chains drawn from one sample of a study of blood T cell repertoires in COVID-19. Some clones are missing from TCRdb's copy, which holds only in-frame ones; the method was immunoSEQ multiplex PCR. The sample gives 250,000 to 400,000 clones, 85% of which show up once; approximately 1.9% is in the top ten. Material: PBMCs or T cells enriched from blood (not recorded which). The source is a woman aged 30 to 39 who had been exposed to COVID-19. Each CDR3 is given with its conserved first and last residue. The D gene is left open where the match is weak. Expanded clones get a size class; other rows say once, few or many, or leave the size out.

V gene: TRBV4-3
D gene: TRBD1
J gene: TRBJ2-1
clone size: .
CDR3 DNA: TGCGCCAGCAGCCAAGTCCGGGACAGGGAGGATGAGCAGTTCTTC
CDR3 protein: CASSQVRDREDEQFF

V gene: TRBV30
D gene: TRBD2
J gene: TRBJ2-7
clone size: .
CDR3 DNA: TGTGCCTGGAGTCTCCGGACTAGCGGGGCCTCCTACGAGCAGTACTTC
CDR3 protein: CAWSLRTSGASYEQYF

V gene: TRBV24-1
D gene: TRBD1
J gene: TRBJ2-1
clone size: .
CDR3 DNA: TGTGCCACCAGTGACCCTAGACAGGGTAGGAATGAGCAGTTCTTC
CDR3 protein: CATSDPRQGRNEQFF

V gene: TRBV27
D gene: TRBD2
J gene: TRBJ2-2
clone size: .
CDR3 DNA: TGTGCCAGCAGGGGCGACCTAGCGGGAGTGAGGGGCACCGGGGAGCTGTTTTTT
CDR3 protein: CASRGDLAGVRGTGELFF

V gene: TRBV2
D gene: TRBD1
J gene: TRBJ1-6
clone size: .
CDR3 DNA: TGTGCCAGCAGTCCTGGACAGGGTCAGAATTCACCCCTCCACTTT
CDR3 protein: CASSPGQGQNSPLHF

V gene: TRBV7-9
D gene: TRBD2
J gene: TRBJ2-3
clone size: .
CDR3 DNA: TGTGCCAGCAGCTTTCGCGGCGGGGGGACAGATACGCAGTATTTT
CDR3 protein: CASSFRGGGTDTQYF

V gene: TRBV19
D gene: TRBD1
J gene: TRBJ1-3
clone size: .
CDR3 DNA: TGTGCCAGTAGGACAGGGGGCGCTTCGGGAAACACCATATATTTT
CDR3 protein: CASRTGGASGNTIYF

V gene: TRBV7-8
D gene: .
J gene: TRBJ2-5
clone size: .
CDR3 DNA: TGTGCCAGCAGCTTATTTCGGGAAGAGACCCAGTACTTC
CDR3 protein: CASSLFREETQYF

V gene: TRBV7-2
D gene: TRBD1
J gene: TRBJ1-2
clone size: few
CDR3 DNA: TGTGCCAGCAGCTCCCGCCGGGACAGTTCCTACACCTTC
CDR3 protein: CASSSRRDSSYTF

V gene: TRBV14
D gene: TRBD2
J gene: TRBJ2-7
clone size: .
CDR3 DNA: TGTGCCAGCAGCCAAGTGAGCGGGAGAACCTACGAGCAGTACTTC
CDR3 protein: CASSQVSGRTYEQYF

V gene: TRBV12-3/TRBV12-4
D gene: TRBD2
J gene: TRBJ2-1
clone size: .
CDR3 DNA: TGTGCCAGCAGCAAGACTAGCGGGAGAGAGCAGTTCTTC
CDR3 protein: CASSKTSGREQFF

V gene: TRBV19
D gene: TRBD1
J gene: TRBJ2-7
clone size: .
CDR3 DNA: TGTGCCAGTAGTTCCAACAGGGGCCCCTACGAGCAGTACTTC
CDR3 protein: CASSSNRGPYEQYF

V gene: TRBV7-7
D gene: .
J gene: TRBJ2-1
clone size: .
CDR3 DNA: TGTGCTAGCAGCTCAATGCAAGGGGGTGAGCAGTTCTTC
CDR3 protein: CASSSMQGGEQFF

V gene: TRBV9
D gene: .
J gene: TRBJ1-2
clone size: .
CDR3 DNA: TGTGCCAGCAGCTTGGATGCCGGGGGGGCATATGGCTACACCTTC
CDR3 protein: CASSLDAGGAYGYTF

V gene: TRBV5-4
D gene: TRBD2
J gene: TRBJ2-1
clone size: .
CDR3 DNA: TGTGCCAGCAGCTCTAGCGGGAGTTCCTACAATGAGCAGTTCTTC
CDR3 protein: CASSSSGSSYNEQFF

V gene: TRBV30
D gene: .
J gene: TRBJ1-3
clone size: .
CDR3 DNA: TGTGCCTGGAGTACCGGGGATGGGTACTCTGGAAACACCATATATTTT
CDR3 protein: CAWSTGDGYSGNTIYF

V gene: TRBV5-4
D gene: .
J gene: TRBJ2-3
clone size: .
CDR3 DNA: TGTGCCAGCAGCTCGGGGGGCGGGAGCGCTCACACAGATACGCAGTATTTT
CDR3 protein: CASSSGGGSAHTDTQYF

V gene: TRBV19
D gene: TRBD1
J gene: TRBJ1-1
clone size: .
CDR3 DNA: TGTGCCAGTATCCACCGGACAGGGGGCACTGAAGCTTTCTTT
CDR3 protein: CASIHRTGGTEAFF

V gene: TRBV9
D gene: .
J gene: TRBJ2-2
clone size: .
CDR3 DNA: TGTGCCAGCAGCGGACAAAACCCCACCGGGGAGCTGTTTTTT
CDR3 protein: CASSGQNPTGELFF

V gene: TRBV11-2
D gene: TRBD1
J gene: TRBJ2-1
clone size: .
CDR3 DNA: TGTGCCAGCAGCACGGCAGGGGGCACGGCTTACAATGAGCAGTTCTTC
CDR3 protein: CASSTAGGTAYNEQFF

V gene: TRBV29-1
D gene: .
J gene: TRBJ1-1
clone size: .
CDR3 DNA: TGCAGCGTGACCAGGGGCCATGAGTCCACTGAAGCTTTCTTT
CDR3 protein: CSVTRGHESTEAFF

V gene: TRBV30
D gene: .
J gene: TRBJ2-6
clone size: .
CDR3 DNA: TGTGCCTGGATCCGAGGTGGCTCTGGGGCCAACGTCCTGACTTTC
CDR3 protein: CAWIRGGSGANVLTF

V gene: TRBV9
D gene: .
J gene: TRBJ2-3
clone size: .
CDR3 DNA: TGTGCCAGCAGCGTAGCTATGGACAGACCCACAGATACGCAGTATTTT
CDR3 protein: CASSVAMDRPTDTQYF

V gene: TRBV5-6
D gene: .
J gene: TRBJ2-4
clone size: .
CDR3 DNA: TGTGCCAGCAGCTTGGTAGGGGGAAACATTCAGTACTTC
CDR3 protein: CASSLVGGNIQYF

V gene: TRBV18
D gene: .
J gene: TRBJ1-4
clone size: .
CDR3 DNA: TGTGCCAGCTCACCCCGGCAGGGGACTAATGAAAAACTGTTTTTT
CDR3 protein: CASSPRQGTNEKLFF

V gene: TRBV11-2
D gene: .
J gene: TRBJ1-5
clone size: .
CDR3 DNA: TGTGCCAGCAGCTTAGAGAGAGGGCAGCCCCAGCATTTT
CDR3 protein: CASSLERGQPQHF

V gene: TRBV28
D gene: TRBD1
J gene: TRBJ1-1
clone size: .
CDR3 DNA: TGTGCCAGCACCTCACCGGGACAGGGGGCCACTGAAGCTTTCTTT
CDR3 protein: CASTSPGQGATEAFF

V gene: TRBV20-1
D gene: .
J gene: TRBJ2-5
clone size: .
CDR3 DNA: TGCAGTGCTAGTCAGATCGGGGGGCGGGAGACCCAGTACTTC
CDR3 protein: CSASQIGGRETQYF

V gene: TRBV19
D gene: TRBD1
J gene: TRBJ1-2
clone size: .
CDR3 DNA: TGTGCCACCACAAAGACAGGGAAGGGGGGCTACACCTTC
CDR3 protein: CATTKTGKGGYTF

V gene: TRBV4-1
D gene: .
J gene: TRBJ2-7
clone size: .
CDR3 DNA: TGCGCCAGCAGCCAAGTTGGAGCCTACGAGCAGTACTTC
CDR3 protein: CASSQVGAYEQYF

V gene: TRBV6-6
D gene: TRBD2
J gene: TRBJ2-3
clone size: few
CDR3 DNA: TGTGCCAGCAGTCATCCGTCACCGGGACTAGGGCCTCTAAGCACAGATACGCAGTATTTT
CDR3 protein: CASSHPSPGLGPLSTDTQYF

V gene: TRBV7-8
D gene: TRBD1
J gene: TRBJ1-5
clone size: .
CDR3 DNA: TGTGCCAGCAGCTTGGGACAGGCTGGGAGTCAGCCCCAGCATTTT
CDR3 protein: CASSLGQAGSQPQHF

V gene: TRBV4-3
D gene: TRBD1
J gene: TRBJ2-3
clone size: once
CDR3 DNA: TGCGCCAGCAGCCAGAACAGGGGCCCCACAGATACGCAGTATTTT
CDR3 protein: CASSQNRGPTDTQYF

V gene: TRBV30
D gene: .
J gene: TRBJ1-2
clone size: .
CDR3 DNA: TGTGCCCAGGACAGTCTTAACTATGGCTACACCTTC
CDR3 protein: CAQDSLNYGYTF

V gene: TRBV2
D gene: .
J gene: TRBJ2-1
clone size: .
CDR3 DNA: TGTGCCAGCAGTGAGGCGGCCTCCTACAATGAGCAGTTCTTC
CDR3 protein: CASSEAASYNEQFF

V gene: TRBV7-8
D gene: .
J gene: TRBJ2-3
clone size: .
CDR3 DNA: TGTGCCAGCAGCTTAGGAATCCAGGGATCAGATACGCAGTATTTT
CDR3 protein: CASSLGIQGSDTQYF

V gene: TRBV4-1
D gene: TRBD1
J gene: TRBJ2-3
clone size: .
CDR3 DNA: TGCGCCAGCAGCCAAGTTGCAGGGACAGGCACAGATACGCAGTATTTT
CDR3 protein: CASSQVAGTGTDTQYF

V gene: TRBV29-1
D gene: TRBD1
J gene: TRBJ1-5
clone size: .
CDR3 DNA: TGCAGCGTAGATACAGGGGAGAGCAATCAGCCCCAGCATTTT
CDR3 protein: CSVDTGESNQPQHF

V gene: TRBV7-2
D gene: .
J gene: TRBJ2-3
clone size: .
CDR3 DNA: TGTGCCAGCAGCTTACAGTCATCTAGCACAGATACGCAGTATTTT
CDR3 protein: CASSLQSSSTDTQYF

V gene: TRBV2
D gene: .
J gene: TRBJ2-5
clone size: .
CDR3 DNA: TGTGCCAGCAGTGAAGTTCTGGGGCCAGAGACCCAGTACTTC
CDR3 protein: CASSEVLGPETQYF

V gene: TRBV5-5
D gene: TRBD1
J gene: TRBJ1-2
clone size: .
CDR3 DNA: TGTGCCAGCAGCTACGACAGGGATGGCTACACCTTC
CDR3 protein: CASSYDRDGYTF

V gene: TRBV19
D gene: TRBD1
J gene: TRBJ1-5
clone size: .
CDR3 DNA: TGTGCCAGTAGTGCCGGGACAGTAAATCAGGGCAATCAGCCCCAGCATTTT
CDR3 protein: CASSAGTVNQGNQPQHF

V gene: TRBV19
D gene: .
J gene: TRBJ1-4
clone size: .
CDR3 DNA: TGTGCCAGTAGTGCCCAGGGCCGGAGCGAAAAACTGTTTTTT
CDR3 protein: CASSAQGRSEKLFF

V gene: TRBV10-3
D gene: TRBD1
J gene: TRBJ1-1
clone size: few
CDR3 DNA: TGTGCCTCTTCGACAGGGAAGAACACTGAAGCTTTCTTT
CDR3 protein: CASSTGKNTEAFF

V gene: TRBV6-2/TRBV6-3
D gene: TRBD1
J gene: TRBJ1-5
clone size: few
CDR3 DNA: TGTGCCAGCAGTTCCGGGACAGGGGATATCAATCAGCCCCAGCATTTT
CDR3 protein: CASSSGTGDINQPQHF